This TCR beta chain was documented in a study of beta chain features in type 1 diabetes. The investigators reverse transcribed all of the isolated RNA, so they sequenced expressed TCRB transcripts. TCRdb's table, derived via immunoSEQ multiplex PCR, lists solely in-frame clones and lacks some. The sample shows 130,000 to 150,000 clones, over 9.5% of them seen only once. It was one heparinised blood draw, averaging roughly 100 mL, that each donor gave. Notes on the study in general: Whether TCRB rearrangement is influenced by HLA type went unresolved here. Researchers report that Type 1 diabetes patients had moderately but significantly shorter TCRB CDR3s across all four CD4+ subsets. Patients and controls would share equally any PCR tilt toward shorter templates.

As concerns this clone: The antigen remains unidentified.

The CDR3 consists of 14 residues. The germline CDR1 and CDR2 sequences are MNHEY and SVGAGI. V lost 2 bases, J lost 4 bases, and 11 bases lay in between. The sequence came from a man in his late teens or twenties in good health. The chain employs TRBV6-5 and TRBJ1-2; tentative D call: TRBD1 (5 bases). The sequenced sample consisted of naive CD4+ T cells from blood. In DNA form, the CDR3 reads TGTGCCAGCAGTTACGGGGACTCTGGCTATGGCTACACCTTC. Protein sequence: CASSYGDSGYGYTF.